This T cell receptor beta chain is drawn from a study of metastatic and nonmetastatic thyroid tumors. The overall study: The comparison covered peripheral blood and tumor or nodule tissue in malignant and benign thyroid patients.

The CDR3 is 15 residues long. The ends lost 5 bases at V and 5 bases at J; junction bases unmatched: 7. Germline V gives CDR1 MNHNS, CDR2 SASEGT. From the PCR reads, TCRdb re-called clones with MiXCR. The sample holds 15,000 to 20,000 clones, 30% to 35% seen once. Treatment of any kind had been given to no patient before thyroid surgery. Study observations and caveats: When malignant thyroid tumors were compared with benign nodules, TCR beta diversity was reportedly significantly higher in the malignant tumors. This held in both blood and tumor samples.

Judged by abundance, this clone is large. Its target is not known. This TCR was sampled from a female donor with papillary thyroid cancer or a benign thyroid nodule (not recorded which). Some clones in this sample may be carry-over from other donors' samples. The chain employs TRBV6-1 and TRBJ1-5, with TRBD1 matching over 9 bases. The material sequenced was adjacent normal tissue. The CDR3 sequence is CASSSGTGRHQPQHF. CDR3 DNA: TGTGCCAGCAGTTCCGGGACAGGGCGGCATCAGCCCCAGCATTTT.